This record looks at one T cell receptor (beta chain) sequence and its context. Its antigen is as yet unknown. The entry originates in a study of shared clonotypes between healthy human individuals. On sorted subsets, replicate PCRs used roughly 190 ng DNA, or about 30,000 T cell genomes. Some clones are missing from TCRdb's copy, which holds only in-frame ones; the method was immunoSEQ multiplex PCR. The table records some 580,000 clones, 95% to 98% of them present only once. Whole-study findings and limits: Clonotypes shared by all four donors outscored non-shared clonotypes in generation probability. Sampling included only blood; tissue repertoires likely differ. The small donor group covered limited genetic and exposure diversity.

The CDR3 has 14 amino acids. Germline V gives CDR1 SEHNR, CDR2 FQNEAQ (reference sequence). With 1 base removed from V and 2 bases from J, the gap between germline ends came to 9 bases. V and J are TRBV7-9 and TRBJ2-7; D unclear. Sequenced sample: naive CD4+ T cells sorted from blood. Sample subset: CD45RA+ positively selected. The receptor's source is a woman aged 25 to 39 in good health. The CDR3 loop reads CASSLESHTYEQYF. In DNA, the CDR3 is TGTGCCAGCAGCTTAGAGTCACATACCTACGAGCAGTACTTC.